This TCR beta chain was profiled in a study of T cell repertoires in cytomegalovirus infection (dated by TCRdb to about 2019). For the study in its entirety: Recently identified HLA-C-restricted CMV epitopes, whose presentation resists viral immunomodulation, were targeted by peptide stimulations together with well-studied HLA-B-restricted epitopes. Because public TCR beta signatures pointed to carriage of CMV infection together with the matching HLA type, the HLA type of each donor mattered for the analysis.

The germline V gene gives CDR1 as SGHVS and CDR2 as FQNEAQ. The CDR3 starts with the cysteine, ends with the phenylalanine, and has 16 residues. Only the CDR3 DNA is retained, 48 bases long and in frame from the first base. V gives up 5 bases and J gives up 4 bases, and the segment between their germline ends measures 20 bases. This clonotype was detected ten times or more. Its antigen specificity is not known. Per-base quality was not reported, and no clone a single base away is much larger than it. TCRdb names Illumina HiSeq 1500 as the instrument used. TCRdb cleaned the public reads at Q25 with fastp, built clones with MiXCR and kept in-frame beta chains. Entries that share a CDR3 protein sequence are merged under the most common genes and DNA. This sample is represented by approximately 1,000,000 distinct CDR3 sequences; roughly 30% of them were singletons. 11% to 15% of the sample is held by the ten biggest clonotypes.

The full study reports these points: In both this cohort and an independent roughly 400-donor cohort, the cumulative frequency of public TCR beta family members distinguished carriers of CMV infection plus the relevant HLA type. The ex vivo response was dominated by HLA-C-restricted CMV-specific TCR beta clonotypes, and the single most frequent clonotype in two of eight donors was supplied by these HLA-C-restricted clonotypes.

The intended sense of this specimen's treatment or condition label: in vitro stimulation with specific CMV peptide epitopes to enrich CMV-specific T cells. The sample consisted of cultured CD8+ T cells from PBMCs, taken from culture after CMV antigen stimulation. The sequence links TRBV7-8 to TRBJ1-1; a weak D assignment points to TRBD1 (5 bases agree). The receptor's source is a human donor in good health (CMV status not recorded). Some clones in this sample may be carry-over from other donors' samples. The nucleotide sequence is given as TGTGCCAGCAGCCCCCCCGGCAGGGCGGAGGGCACTGAAGCTTTCTTT. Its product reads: CASSPPGRAEGTEAFF.